What follows is one T cell receptor (beta chain) and its context. Its antigen is still unknown. This sample was included in a study of blood T cells in healthy people across ages. General study results and limits: In these data, TCR beta diversity tracked strongly with naive T cell percentage. Among T cells, TCR beta diversity per million cells dropped roughly linearly as age rose.

V lost 6 bases and J 2 bases, leaving 9 bases between the germline ends. The CDR3 length is 13 residues. The second PCR ran roughly 6 to 11 cycles with a sample-barcoded 5' primer and J-beta primers. Carrying 12 random nucleotides, a template-switch adaptor labeled each individual cDNA molecule. TCRdb ran MiXCR on the 5' RACE reads and lists one entry per CDR3 protein. The data hold around 2 million distinct CDR3 sequences, with about two fifths observed a single time. This chain joins TRBV12-3 or TRBV12-4 and TRBJ2-3, with no clear D. The clonotype was recovered from a human donor in good health. The sequenced sample was blood. The DNA of the CDR3 is TGTGCCAGCAGGCCCCATAACACAGATACGCAGTATTTT. It encodes CASRPHNTDTQYF.